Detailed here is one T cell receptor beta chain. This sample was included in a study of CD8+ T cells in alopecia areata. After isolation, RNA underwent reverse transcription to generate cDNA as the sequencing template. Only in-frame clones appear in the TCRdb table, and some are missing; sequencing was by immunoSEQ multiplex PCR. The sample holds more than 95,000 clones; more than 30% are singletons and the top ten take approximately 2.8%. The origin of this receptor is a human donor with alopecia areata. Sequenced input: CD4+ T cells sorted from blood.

The CDR3 loop reads CSVVIASGRNSYEQYF. DNA of the CDR3: TGCAGCGTTGTAATCGCTAGCGGGAGGAATAGTTACGAGCAGTACTTC. The rearrangement joins TRBV29-1 to TRBJ2-7; 11 bases are a match to TRBD2. Germline assignment: CDR1 SQVTM and CDR2 ANQGSEA. After removal of 4 bases from V and 4 bases from J, the junction contained 12 bases not matched to a gene. The CDR3 has 16 residues.